The clone carrying this TCR beta chain was seen more than once but under ten times. This entry belongs to a study of blood T cells in healthy people across ages. Using a J-beta primer mix together with a sample-barcoded 5' primer, a second PCR was run for about 6 to 11 cycles. Every sample returned 2.5 million or more CDR3-containing paired-end reads. MiXCR, run by TCRdb on the 5' RACE reads, gives a single entry per CDR3 protein. The data hold about 1.4 million distinct CDR3 sequences, with around 59% observed a single time. Isolation of PBMCs gave at least 7 million cells per sample. The total RNA that was extracted per sample amounted to at least 5.5 micrograms. V was trimmed by 6 bases and J by 3 bases, leaving 8 bases between them. The germline V gene has CDR1 SQVTM and CDR2 ANQGSEA. The CDR3 contains 11 residues.

The receptor comes from a man aged 18 to 29 in good health. The chain couples TRBV29-1 to TRBJ1-1; TRBD1 might be the D (5 bases). Input material: blood. CDR3 residues: CSVRQYTEAFF. The CDR3 bases are TGCAGCGTGAGACAGTACACTGAAGCTTTCTTT. Full variable domain (rest looked up from reference TRBV29-1 and TRBJ1-1): SAVISQKPSRDICQRGTSLTIQCQVDSQVTMMFWYRQQPGQSLTLIATANQGSEATYESGFVIDKFPISRPNLTFSTLTVSNMSPEDSSIYLCSVRQYTEAFFGQGTRLTVV.